This T cell receptor (beta chain) was recorded in a study of shared clonotypes between healthy human individuals. The wider study: There were three CD4 naive, three CD4 memory, two CD8 naive and one CD8 memory plates per donor. Study-level points and caveats: It was the non-shared clonotypes that had lower generation probabilities than clonotypes shared by all four donors. Despite large depth, sorted-subset datasets appeared incompletely sequenced.

Losses at the gene ends were 1 base for V and 4 bases for J; bases not matched to a gene: 6. The CDR3 consists of 16 residues. CDR1 and CDR2 (germline): SGHTA, FQGNSA. Genomic DNA from each subset was divided evenly over several immunoSEQ plates. Method: immunoSEQ multiplex PCR; TCRdb's copy keeps in-frame clones and lacks some. Of 1.4 million or so clones listed, 98% were seen once; the top ten hold about 0.34%. In regard to this clone: Its antigen remains unknown.

The chain combines TRBV7-2 with TRBJ2-7; the match to TRBD1 covers 11 bases. Sequenced: naive CD4+ T cells sorted from blood. Documented subset: CD45RA+ positively selected. The receptor was isolated from a man aged 30 to 45 in good health. The CDR3 bases are TGTGCCAGCAGCTTAGTCGGACAGGGGGCTCCATACGAGCAGTACTTC. Its protein product is CASSLVGQGAPYEQYF.